This TCR beta chain was sequenced in a study of OX40 agonist ivuxolimab in advanced cancers. The table came from immunoSEQ multiplex PCR; TCRdb's copy has only in-frame clones and leaves some out. In the table there are over 70,000 clones, more than 80% of which are singletons. At baseline, cycle 4 day 1, and cycle 7 day 1, blood was sampled. V was clipped by 6 bases and J by 4 bases; unmatched bases: 3. The CDR3 loop spans 13 amino acids. The germline gives CDR1 MNHEY, CDR2 SMNVEV (reference sequence). This TCR derives from an adult with an advanced solid tumor such as melanoma, head and neck, liver or kidney cancer. Specimen: CD4+ or CD8+ T cells sorted from blood, collected in a trial of the OX40 agonist ivuxolimab. The gene calls are TRBV27 and TRBJ2-7, with TRBD2 matching over 10 bases. CDR3 bases: TGTGCCAGCAGGGCTAGCGGGAGTTACGAGCAGTACTTC. It codes for CASRASGSYEQYF.